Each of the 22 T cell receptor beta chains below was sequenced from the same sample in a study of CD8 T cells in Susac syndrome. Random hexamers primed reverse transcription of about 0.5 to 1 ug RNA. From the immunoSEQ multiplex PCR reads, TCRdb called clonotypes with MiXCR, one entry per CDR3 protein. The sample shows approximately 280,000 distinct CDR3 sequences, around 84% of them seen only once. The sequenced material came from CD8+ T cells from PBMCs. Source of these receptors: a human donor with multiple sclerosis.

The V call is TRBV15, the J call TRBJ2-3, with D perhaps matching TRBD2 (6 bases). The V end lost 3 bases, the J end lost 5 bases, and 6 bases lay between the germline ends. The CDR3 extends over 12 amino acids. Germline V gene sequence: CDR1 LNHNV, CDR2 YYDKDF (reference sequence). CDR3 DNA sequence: TGTGCCACCAGCAGGGAGGGAGATACGCAGTATTTT. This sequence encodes CATSREGDTQYF.

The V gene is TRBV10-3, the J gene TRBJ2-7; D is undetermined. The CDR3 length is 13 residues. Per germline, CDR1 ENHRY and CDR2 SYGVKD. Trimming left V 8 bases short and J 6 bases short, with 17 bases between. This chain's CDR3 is CAIEPDNGVEQYF. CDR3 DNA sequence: TGTGCCATCGAGCCTGACAACGGCGTCGAGCAGTACTTC.

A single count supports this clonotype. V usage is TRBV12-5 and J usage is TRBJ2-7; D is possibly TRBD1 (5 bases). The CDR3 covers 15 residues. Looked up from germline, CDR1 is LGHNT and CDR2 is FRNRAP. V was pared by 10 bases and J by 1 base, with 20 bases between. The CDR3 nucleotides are TGTGCTACAAAATTCAGGGTCGGTAATTCCTACGAGCAGTACTTC. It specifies CATKFRVGNSYEQYF.

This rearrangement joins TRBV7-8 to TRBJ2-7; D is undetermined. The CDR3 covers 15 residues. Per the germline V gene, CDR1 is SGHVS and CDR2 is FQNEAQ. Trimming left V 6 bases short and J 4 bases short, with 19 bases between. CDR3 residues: CASSQEAPNGYEQYF. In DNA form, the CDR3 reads TGTGCCAGCAGTCAAGAGGCCCCAAATGGGTACGAGCAGTACTTC.

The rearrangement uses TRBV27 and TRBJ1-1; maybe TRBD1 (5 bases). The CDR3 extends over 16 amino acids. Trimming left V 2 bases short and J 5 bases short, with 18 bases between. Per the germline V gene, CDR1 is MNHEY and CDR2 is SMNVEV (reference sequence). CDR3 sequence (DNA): TGTGCCAGCAGTTTACGGGGGGACGGAGTAGGGACTGAAGCTTTCTTT. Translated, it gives CASSLRGDGVGTEAFF.

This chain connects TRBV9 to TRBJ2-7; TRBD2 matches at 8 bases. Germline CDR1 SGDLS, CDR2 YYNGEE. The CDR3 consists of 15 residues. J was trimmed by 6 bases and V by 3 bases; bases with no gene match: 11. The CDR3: CASSDPGGPSVEQYF. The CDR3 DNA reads TGTGCCAGCAGCGATCCGGGAGGGCCTTCGGTCGAGCAGTACTTC.

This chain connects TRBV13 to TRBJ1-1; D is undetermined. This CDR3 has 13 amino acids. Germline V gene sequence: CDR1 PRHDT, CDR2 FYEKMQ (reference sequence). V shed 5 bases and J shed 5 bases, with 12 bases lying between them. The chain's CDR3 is CASSGRTGTEAFF. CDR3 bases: TGTGCCAGCAGCGGCCGGACGGGAACTGAAGCTTTCTTT.

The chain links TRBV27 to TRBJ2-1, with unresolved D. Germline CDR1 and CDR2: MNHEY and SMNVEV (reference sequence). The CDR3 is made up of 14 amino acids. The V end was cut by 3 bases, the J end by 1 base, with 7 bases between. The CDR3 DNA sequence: TGTGCCAGCAGTTTTGGCATATCCTACAATGAGCAGTTCTTC. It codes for CASSFGISYNEQFF.

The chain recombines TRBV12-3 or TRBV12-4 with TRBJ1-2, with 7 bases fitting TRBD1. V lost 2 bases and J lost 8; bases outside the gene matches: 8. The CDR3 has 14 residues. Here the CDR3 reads CASSLKGARGGYTF. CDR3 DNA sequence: TGTGCCAGCAGTTTAAAGGGGGCGCGAGGAGGCTACACCTTC.

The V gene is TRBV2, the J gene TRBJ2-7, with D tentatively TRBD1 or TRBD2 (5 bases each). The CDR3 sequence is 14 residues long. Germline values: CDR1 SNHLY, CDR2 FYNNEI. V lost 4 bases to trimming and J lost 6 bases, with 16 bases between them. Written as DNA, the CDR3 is TGTGCCAGCAGTGCCGGGACGGCTCAATCCGAGCAGTACTTC. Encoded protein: CASSAGTAQSEQYF.

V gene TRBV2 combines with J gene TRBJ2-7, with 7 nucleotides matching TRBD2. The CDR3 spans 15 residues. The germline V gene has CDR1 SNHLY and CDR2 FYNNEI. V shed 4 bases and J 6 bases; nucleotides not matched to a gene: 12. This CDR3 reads CASSAPMVRGGEQYF. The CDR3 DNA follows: TGTGCCAGCAGTGCCCCAATGGTTCGCGGGGGCGAGCAGTACTTC.

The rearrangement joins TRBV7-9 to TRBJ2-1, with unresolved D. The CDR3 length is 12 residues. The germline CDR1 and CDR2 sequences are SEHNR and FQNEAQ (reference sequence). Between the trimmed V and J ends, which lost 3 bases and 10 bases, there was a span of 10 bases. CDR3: CASSFTGWEQFF. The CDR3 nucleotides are TGTGCCAGCAGCTTTACCGGGTGGGAGCAGTTCTTC.

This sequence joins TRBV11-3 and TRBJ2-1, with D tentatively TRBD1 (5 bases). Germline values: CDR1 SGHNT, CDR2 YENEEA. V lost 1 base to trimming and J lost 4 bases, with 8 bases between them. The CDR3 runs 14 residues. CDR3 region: CASSLGGEYNEQFF. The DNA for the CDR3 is TGTGCCAGCAGCTTAGGGGGCGAGTACAATGAGCAGTTCTTC.

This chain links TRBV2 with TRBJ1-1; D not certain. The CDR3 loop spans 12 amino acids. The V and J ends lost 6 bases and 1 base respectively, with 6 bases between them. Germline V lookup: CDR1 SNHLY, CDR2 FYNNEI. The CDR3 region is CASSTWNTEAFF. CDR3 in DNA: TGTGCCAGCAGCACATGGAACACTGAAGCTTTCTTT.

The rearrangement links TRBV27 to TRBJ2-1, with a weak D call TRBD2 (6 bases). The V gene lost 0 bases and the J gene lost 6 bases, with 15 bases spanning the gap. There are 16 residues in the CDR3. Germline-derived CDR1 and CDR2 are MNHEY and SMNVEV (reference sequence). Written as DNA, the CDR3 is TGTGCCAGCAGTTTATCGTGGACGGGAGTCGGCAATGAGCAGTTCTTC. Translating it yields CASSLSWTGVGNEQFF.

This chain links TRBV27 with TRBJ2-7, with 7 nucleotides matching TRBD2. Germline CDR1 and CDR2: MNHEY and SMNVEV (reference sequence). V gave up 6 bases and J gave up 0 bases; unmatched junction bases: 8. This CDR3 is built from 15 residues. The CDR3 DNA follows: TGTGCCAGCAGCGCCTTAGCGGGCCGCTCCTACGAGCAGTACTTC. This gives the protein CASSALAGRSYEQYF.

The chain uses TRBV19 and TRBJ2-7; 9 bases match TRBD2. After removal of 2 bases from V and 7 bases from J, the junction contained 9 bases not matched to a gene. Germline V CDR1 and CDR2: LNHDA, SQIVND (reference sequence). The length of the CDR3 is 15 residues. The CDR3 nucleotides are TGTGCCAGTAGTATAATCCCAGCGGGAGGACAAGAGCAGTACTTC. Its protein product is CASSIIPAGGQEQYF.

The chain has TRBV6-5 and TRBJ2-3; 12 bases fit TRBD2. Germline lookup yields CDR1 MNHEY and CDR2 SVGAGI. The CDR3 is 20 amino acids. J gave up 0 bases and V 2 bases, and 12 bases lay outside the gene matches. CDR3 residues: CASSYRPSGRERPSTDTQYF. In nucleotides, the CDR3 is TGTGCCAGCAGTTACCGGCCTAGCGGGAGGGAACGCCCTAGCACAGATACGCAGTATTTT.

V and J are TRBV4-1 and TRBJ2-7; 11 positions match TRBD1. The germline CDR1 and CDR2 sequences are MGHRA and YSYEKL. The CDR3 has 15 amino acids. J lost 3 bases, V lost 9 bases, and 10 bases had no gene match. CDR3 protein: CASKPGQGEGYEQYF. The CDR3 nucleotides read TGCGCCAGTAAACCGGGACAGGGGGAAGGCTACGAGCAGTACTTC.

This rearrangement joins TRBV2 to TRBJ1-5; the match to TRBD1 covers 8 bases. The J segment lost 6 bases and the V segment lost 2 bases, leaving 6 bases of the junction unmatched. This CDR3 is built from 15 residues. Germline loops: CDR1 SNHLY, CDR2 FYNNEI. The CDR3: CASSETWTGTQPQHF. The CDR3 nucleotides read TGTGCCAGCAGTGAAACTTGGACAGGGACTCAGCCCCAGCATTTT.

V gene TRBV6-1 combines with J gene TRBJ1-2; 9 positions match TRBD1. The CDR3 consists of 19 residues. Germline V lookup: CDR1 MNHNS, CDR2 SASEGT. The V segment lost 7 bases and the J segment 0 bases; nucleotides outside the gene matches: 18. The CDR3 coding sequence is TGTGCCAGCACCCAAGGTTGGGACAGGGCTAACCTAGCTAACTATGGCTACACCTTC. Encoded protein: CASTQGWDRANLANYGYTF.

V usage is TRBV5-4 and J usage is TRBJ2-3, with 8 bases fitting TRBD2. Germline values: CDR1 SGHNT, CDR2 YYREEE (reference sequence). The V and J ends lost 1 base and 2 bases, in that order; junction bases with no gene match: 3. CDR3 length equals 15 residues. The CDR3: CASSLRREATDTQYF. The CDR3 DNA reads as TGTGCCAGCAGCTTGCGGCGGGAGGCCACAGATACGCAGTATTTT.